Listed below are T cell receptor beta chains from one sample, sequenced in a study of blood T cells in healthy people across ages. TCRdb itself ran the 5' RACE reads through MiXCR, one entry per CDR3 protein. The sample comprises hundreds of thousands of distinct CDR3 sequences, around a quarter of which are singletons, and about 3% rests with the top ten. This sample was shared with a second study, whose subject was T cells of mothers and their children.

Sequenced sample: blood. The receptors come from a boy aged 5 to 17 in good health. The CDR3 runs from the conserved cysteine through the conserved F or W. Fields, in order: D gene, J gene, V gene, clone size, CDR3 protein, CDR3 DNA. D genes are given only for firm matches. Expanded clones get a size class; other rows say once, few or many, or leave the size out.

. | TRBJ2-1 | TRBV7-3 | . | CASVQGRAGQQNPDRGEQFF | TGTGCCAGCGTTCAAGGGAGGGCTGGACAACAAAACCCAGACAGGGGTGAGCAGTTCTTC
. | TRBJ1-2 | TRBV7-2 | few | CASSLNNYYGYTF | TGTGCCAGCAGCTTAAACAACTACTATGGCTACACCTTC
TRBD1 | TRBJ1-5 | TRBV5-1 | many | CASSLAGGGNQPQHF | TGCGCCAGCAGCTTGGCAGGGGGCGGTAATCAGCCCCAGCATTTT
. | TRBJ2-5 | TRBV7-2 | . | CASSLGVSRQETQYF | TGTGCCAGCAGCTTAGGGGTCAGCCGTCAAGAGACCCAGTACTTC
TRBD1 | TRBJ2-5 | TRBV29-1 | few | CSVDVVRDRGETQYF | TGCAGCGTTGACGTCGTCCGGGACAGGGGTGAGACCCAGTACTTC
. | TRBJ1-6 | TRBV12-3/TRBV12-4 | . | CASKGSSPLHF | TGTGCCAGCAAGGGGAGTTCACCCCTCCACTTT
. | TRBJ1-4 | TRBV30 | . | CAVTASTNEKLFF | TGTGCCGTGACCGCCTCAACTAATGAAAAACTGTTTTTT
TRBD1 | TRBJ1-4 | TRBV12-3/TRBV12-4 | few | CASRLTGEEEKLFF | TGTGCCAGCAGATTGACAGGGGAGGAAGAAAAACTGTTTTTT
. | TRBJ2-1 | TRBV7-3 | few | CASSLYAGNSYNEQFF | TGTGCCAGCAGCTTATATGCAGGCAACTCCTACAATGAGCAGTTCTTC
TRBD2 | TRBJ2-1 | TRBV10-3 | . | CAISDPSGRTNNEQFF | TGTGCCATCAGTGACCCCAGCGGGAGGACCAACAATGAGCAGTTCTTC
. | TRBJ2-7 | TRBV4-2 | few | CASSPDRRGTYEQYF | TGTGCCAGCAGCCCCGACAGGCGGGGTACCTACGAGCAGTACTTC
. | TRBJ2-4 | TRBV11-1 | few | CASSPWGFVGVKNIQYF | TGTGCCAGCAGCCCGTGGGGTTTTGTGGGGGTCAAAAACATTCAGTACTTC
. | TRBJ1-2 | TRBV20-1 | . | CSAPGTYGYTF | TGCAGTGCCCCCGGGACCTATGGCTACACCTTC
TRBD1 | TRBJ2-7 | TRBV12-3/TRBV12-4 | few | CASSSVGTGAYEQYF | TGTGCCAGCAGTTCTGTCGGGACAGGGGCCTACGAGCAGTACTTC
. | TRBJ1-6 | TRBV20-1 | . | CSARDRGEDSPLHF | TGCAGTGCTAGAGATCGAGGGGAGGATTCACCCCTCCACTTT